The 8 T cell receptor beta chains below were found in one sample sequenced in a study of blood T cell repertoires in COVID-19. Generated by immunoSEQ multiplex PCR, the TCRdb table keeps only in-frame clones and is missing some. The data hold around 500,000 clones, with 88% observed a single time. The source material was PBMCs or T cells enriched from blood (not recorded which). These receptors came from a woman aged 55-75 years who had recovered from COVID-19.

The chain is built from TRBV20-1 and TRBJ2-7; no reliable D call. The CDR3 extends over 11 amino acids. With 4 bases removed from V and 0 bases from J, the gap between germline ends came to 4 bases. Germline V lookup: CDR1 DFQATT, CDR2 SNEGSKA (reference sequence). CDR3 bases: TGCAGTGCTACCCTCTCCTACGAGCAGTACTTC. Translated, it gives CSATLSYEQYF.

The rearrangement links TRBV12-5 to TRBJ1-1; 10 bases line up with TRBD1. The germline V gene encodes CDR1 LGHNT and CDR2 FRNRAP. The junction had 12 bases not matched to a gene; V was cut back by 6 bases and J by 11 bases. The CDR3 loop spans 14 amino acids. The CDR3 bases are TGTGCTAGTGGCCCGGGACAGGGGATGGTGAGGGCTTTCTTT. It codes for CASGPGQGMVRAFF. Full variable domain (rest looked up from reference TRBV12-5 and TRBJ1-1): DARVTQTPRHKVTEMGQEVTMRCQPILGHNTVFWYRQTMMQGLELLAYFRNRAPLDDSGMPKDRFSAEMPDATLATLKIQPSEPRDSAVYFCASGPGQGMVRAFFGQGTRLTVV.

The chain couples TRBV5-1 to TRBJ1-4; tentative D call: TRBD1 (6 bases). CDR1 is SGHRS and CDR2 is YFSETQ in the germline V gene. V shed 4 bases and J shed 3 bases, with 16 bases lying between them. The CDR3 covers 16 residues. The CDR3 DNA sequence: TGCGCCAGCAGCGCGCCTACAGGGCTTGCTAATGAAAAACTGTTTTTT. This sequence encodes CASSAPTGLANEKLFF.

The rearrangement uses TRBV7-2 and TRBJ2-1, with TRBD2 identical over 12 bases. Germline CDR1 and CDR2: SGHTA and FQGNSA. After removal of 4 bases from V and 5 bases from J, the junction contained 6 bases not matched to a gene. The CDR3 has 16 amino acids. The CDR3 is CASSSGLAGINNEQFF. CDR3 nucleotide sequence: TGTGCCAGCAGCTCCGGACTAGCGGGAATAAACAATGAGCAGTTCTTC.

The gene calls are TRBV25-1 and TRBJ2-5, with D possibly matching TRBD2 (5 bases). This CDR3 has 15 amino acids. Germline lookup yields CDR1 MGHDK and CDR2 SYGVNS. Between the trimmed V and J ends, which lost 4 bases and 2 bases, there was a span of 14 bases. This chain's CDR3 is CASSARPEAQETQYF. The CDR3 DNA is TGTGCCAGCAGTGCGCGACCGGAGGCTCAAGAGACCCAGTACTTC.

This chain connects TRBV4-1 to TRBJ2-7; D ambiguous. The germline V gene has CDR1 MGHRA and CDR2 YSYEKL. CDR3 length: 14 amino acids. Trimming removed 1 base at V and 1 base at J, with 8 bases between. For the CDR3, the DNA is TGCGCCAGCAGCCAAGGTCTCAGTTCCTACGAGCAGTACGTC. Translation: CASSQGLSSYEQYV.

This clone has a handful of counts. The chain recombines TRBV10-2 with TRBJ1-3; D possibly corresponds to TRBD1 (5 bases). The CDR3 is 12 residues long. CDR1 and CDR2 from the germline V gene are WSHSY and SAAADI. V shed 7 bases and J shed 4 bases, with 8 bases lying between them. The CDR3 DNA reads as TGCGCCAGCACAGGGCTCGGAAACACCATATATTTT. Protein sequence: CASTGLGNTIYF.

The chain recombines TRBV19 with TRBJ1-4, with TRBD1 matching 7 bases. Trimming took 6 bases from V and 0 from J; bases not matched to a gene: 7. Germline CDR1 LNHDA, CDR2 SQIVND (reference sequence). This CDR3 has 16 amino acids. The CDR3 protein is CASSGTERTTNEKLFF. The CDR3 coding sequence is TGTGCCAGTAGCGGGACAGAGCGAACAACTAATGAAAAACTGTTTTTT.